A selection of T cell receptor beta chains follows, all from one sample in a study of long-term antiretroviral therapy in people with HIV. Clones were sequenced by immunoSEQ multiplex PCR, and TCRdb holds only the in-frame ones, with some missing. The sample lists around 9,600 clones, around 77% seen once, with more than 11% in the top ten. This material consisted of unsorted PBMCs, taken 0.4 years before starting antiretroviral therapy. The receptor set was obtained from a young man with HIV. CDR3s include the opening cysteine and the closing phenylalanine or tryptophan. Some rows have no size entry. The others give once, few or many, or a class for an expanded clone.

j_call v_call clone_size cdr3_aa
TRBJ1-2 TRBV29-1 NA CSVEQLGGYTF
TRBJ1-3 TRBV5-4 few CASSLAGRENTIYF
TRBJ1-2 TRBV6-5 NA CASSYLDRGMSGYTF
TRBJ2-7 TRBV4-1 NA CASSQEYARAGGDSDEQYF
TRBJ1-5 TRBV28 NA CASSSGTGLNQPQHF
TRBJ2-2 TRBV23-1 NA CASSQSGTVNTGELFF
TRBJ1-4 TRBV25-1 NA CASSASRGQTNEKLFF
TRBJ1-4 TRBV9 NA CASSTDGRPTNEKLFF
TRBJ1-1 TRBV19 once CASSIVLNTEAFF
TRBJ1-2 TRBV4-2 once CASSQDNGSNGYTF
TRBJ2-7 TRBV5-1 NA CASSQPGTGMNPISYEQYF
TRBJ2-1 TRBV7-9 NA CASSLVRGYDNEQFF
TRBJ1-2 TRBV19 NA CASSIDLGFEHYGYTF
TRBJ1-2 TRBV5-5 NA CASSLEDGYTF
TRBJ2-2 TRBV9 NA CASSVRVGYTGELFF
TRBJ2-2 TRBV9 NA CASRGGFNTGELFF
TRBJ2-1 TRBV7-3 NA CASSFGQSYNEQFF
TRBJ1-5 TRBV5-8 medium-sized CASSTDGISNQPQHF
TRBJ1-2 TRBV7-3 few CASSAQGGDYGYTF
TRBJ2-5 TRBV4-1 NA CASSQGGTSGGEYQETQYF
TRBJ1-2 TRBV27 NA CASSSPDKVDGYTF
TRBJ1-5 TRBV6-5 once CASSYIGQPQHF